This TCR beta chain appears in the sequencing data of a study of blood T cell repertoires in COVID-19. Germline V gene sequence: CDR1 SGHNT, CDR2 YYREEE (reference sequence). V lost 4 bases and J lost 5; bases outside the gene matches: 10. The CDR3 consists of 15 residues. Method: immunoSEQ multiplex PCR; TCRdb's copy keeps in-frame clones and lacks some. The sample lists about 81,000 clones, about nine tenths occurring once. This clonotype was obtained from a man between 65 and 85 years old with active or convalescent COVID-19. The chain employs TRBV5-4 and TRBJ1-1; 8 nucleotides match TRBD1. Material: peripheral blood. The CDR3, as DNA: TGTGCCAGCAGCACTCCACAGGGGGGACGGACTGAAGCTTTCTTT. Protein: CASSTPQGGRTEAFF.